The 10 T cell receptor beta chains listed next were all sequenced from one sample in a study of Tregs in tolerant kidney transplant recipients. Assay used: immunoSEQ multiplex PCR; TCRdb lists only in-frame clones, some missing. The table shows around 30,000 clones, with approximately 83% occurring only once. No antigen is known for these receptors. The material sequenced was Tregs from blood cultured with allogeneic cells. The receptor set was obtained from a human donor in good health.

This clone was counted once. The chain combines TRBV7-9 with TRBJ2-3; D not resolved. The CDR3 runs 15 residues. Germline V gene data show CDR1 as SEHNR and CDR2 as FQNEAQ (reference sequence). V dropped 1 base and J dropped 0 bases, with 8 bases sitting between them. CDR3 nucleotides: TGTGCCAGCAGCTTAGGGTTGGGGAGCACAGATACGCAGTATTTT. The encoded protein is CASSLGLGSTDTQYF.

V gene TRBV5-6 combines with J gene TRBJ2-6; 8 bases align to TRBD1. Germline CDR1 is SGHDT and CDR2 is YYEEEE. V lost 0 bases, J lost 2 bases, and 4 bases stayed unmatched. This CDR3 comprises 17 residues. CDR3 nucleotides: TGTGCCAGCAGCTTGGTAGGCAGGGGGCCTGGGGCCAACGTCCTGACTTTC. Translation gives CASSLVGRGPGANVLTF.

This clone showed up just once. The chain recombines TRBV9 with TRBJ2-3; no clear D. Germline V lookup: CDR1 SGDLS, CDR2 YYNGEE. With 2 bases removed from V and 2 bases from J, the gap between germline ends came to 6 bases. The length of the CDR3 is 13 residues. The CDR3 coding sequence is TGTGCCAGCAGCGTGGCCCCCACAGATACGCAGTATTTT. It codes for CASSVAPTDTQYF.

The rearrangement joins TRBV5-4 to TRBJ1-2; TRBD1 matches 8 bases. Trimming cost V 5 bases and J 4 bases; bases outside gene matches: 4. This CDR3 is built from 13 residues. Germline CDR1 and CDR2: SGHNT and YYREEE (reference sequence). CDR3 protein: CASRRDRLYGYTF. In DNA form, the CDR3 reads TGTGCCAGCAGGCGGGACAGGCTCTATGGCTACACCTTC.

This clone was observed a few times. The rearrangement uses TRBV5-8 and TRBJ1-1; no definite D call. The CDR3 sequence is 12 residues long. The V and J ends lost 4 bases and 3 bases respectively, with 7 bases between them. The germline CDR1 and CDR2 sequences are SGHTS and YDEGEE. The CDR3 DNA follows: TGTGCCAGCAGCCCTAGCTACACTGAAGCTTTCTTT. Protein product: CASSPSYTEAFF.

The chain is built from TRBV7-2 and TRBJ2-1, with no clear D. Per the germline V gene, CDR1 is SGHTA and CDR2 is FQGNSA. V was cut by 5 bases and J by 3 bases, with 11 bases left in between. The CDR3 spans 14 residues. CDR3 region: CASSRNWGYNEQFF. The CDR3 DNA reads as TGTGCCAGCAGCCGAAACTGGGGCTACAATGAGCAGTTCTTC.

The rearrangement links TRBV10-3 to TRBJ2-1, with D possibly called TRBD1 or TRBD2 (6 bases each). CDR1 ENHRY and CDR2 SYGVKD come from the germline V gene. The CDR3 loop spans 13 amino acids. V lost 9 bases and J 5 bases, leaving 14 bases between the germline ends. The CDR3 reads CAIKGGGDNEQFF. CDR3 DNA: TGTGCCATAAAGGGGGGCGGAGACAATGAGCAGTTCTTC.

The chain combines TRBV5-1 with TRBJ2-3; D is possibly TRBD2 (6 bases). The length of the CDR3 is 15 residues. Trimming pared 4 bases from V and 0 bases from J, leaving 12 bases between. CDR1 is SGHRS and CDR2 is YFSETQ in the germline V gene. CDR3 residues: CASSAFGSSTDTQYF. DNA of the CDR3: TGCGCCAGCAGCGCCTTCGGGAGTAGCACAGATACGCAGTATTTT.

This chain links TRBV4-2 with TRBJ1-5; tentatively, D is TRBD1 (6 bases). Per germline, CDR1 LGHNA and CDR2 YNFKEQ. V lost 0 bases and J lost 7, with 13 bases in between. This CDR3 region has 15 residues. The CDR3 region is CASSQDEGGGQPQHF. The CDR3 DNA reads TGTGCCAGCAGCCAAGATGAGGGGGGTGGACAGCCCCAGCATTTT.

This chain uses TRBV2 with TRBJ2-7; 12 bases agree with TRBD1. V trimming: 5 bases; J trimming: 6 bases; junction bases outside the gene matches: 8. Germline CDR1 is SNHLY and CDR2 is FYNNEI. The CDR3 length is 15 residues. CDR3 nucleotides: TGTGCCAGCAGTCCCCGGGACAGGGGGCAGGGCGAGCAGTACTTC. It yields the protein CASSPRDRGQGEQYF.